Presented here are 14 T cell receptor beta chains from one specimen sequenced in a study of CD8 T cells in ankylosing spondylitis. TCRdb re-derived calls from the 5' RACE reads in MiXCR, one entry per CDR3 protein. The sample has 200,000 to 300,000 distinct CDR3 sequences, more than 9% seen once. Sequenced input: blood, either unsorted or a sorted T cell fraction (not recorded which). The receptors stem from a male donor with ankylosing spondylitis or in good health (not recorded which).

In this sample, this clonotype turned up many times. The chain carries TRBV5-1 and TRBJ2-1; unclear D gene. Trimming cost V 0 bases and J 6 bases, with 10 bases left between them. CDR1 SGHRS and CDR2 YFSETQ come from the germline V gene. The CDR3 is 14 amino acids. Written as DNA, the CDR3 is TGCGCCAGCAGCTTGGATGACCGGACCAATGAGCAGTTCTTC. Residues: CASSLDDRTNEQFF.

This clonotype showed up many times. The V and J genes are TRBV5-1 and TRBJ1-4, with D perhaps TRBD1 (5 bases). With 5 bases removed from V and 5 bases from J, the gap between germline ends came to 10 bases. CDR1 and CDR2 (germline): SGHRS, YFSETQ. CDR3 size: 13 residues. CDR3 coding DNA: TGCGCCAGCAGTCGGGACGGGAATGAAAAACTGTTTTTT. This gives the protein CASSRDGNEKLFF.

The table lists this clonotype with a few counts. V and J are TRBV10-3 and TRBJ2-3; tentative D call: TRBD2 (6 bases). Trimming stripped 4 bases from V and 6 bases from J, with 17 bases between. CDR3 length: 15 residues. CDR1 is ENHRY and CDR2 is SYGVKD in the germline V gene. The CDR3 here is CAISVQSVRGDTQYF. The CDR3 bases are TGTGCCATCAGTGTCCAATCGGTCCGGGGGGATACGCAGTATTTT.

This clonotype was seen repeatedly, ten times or more. As DNA, the CDR3 is TGTGCCAGCAGCCAGGGCACGAACACTGAAGCTTTCTTT. Its translation is CASSQGTNTEAFF. This rearrangement joins TRBV3-1 to TRBJ1-1; D call uncertain. With 3 bases removed from V and 1 base from J, the gap between germline ends came to 6 bases. Germline values: CDR1 LGHDT, CDR2 YNNKEL (reference sequence). The CDR3 is 13 amino acids. The variable domain in full, with the rest retrieved from reference TRBV3-1 and TRBJ1-1, is DTAVSQTPKYLVTQMGNDKSIKCEQNLGHDTMYWYKQDSKKFLKIMFSYNNKELIINETVPNRFSPKSPDKAHLNLHINSLELGDSAVYFCASSQGTNTEAFFGQGTRLTVV.

This clonotype showed up many times. The DNA for the CDR3 is TGTGCCAGCAGTTTAGGTGTCACGGAGACCCAGTACTTC. Residues: CASSLGVTETQYF. J is TRBJ2-5 and V is TRBV12-3 or TRBV12-4, with D unresolved. CDR3 size: 13 residues. V was pared by 1 base and J by 5 bases, with 8 bases between.

This clonotype was seen many times. CDR3 bases: TGTGCCAGCAGCTCCGACAGGAGCTCCTATAATTCACCCCTCCACTTT. Protein sequence: CASSSDRSSYNSPLHF. V gene TRBV7-9 combines with J gene TRBJ1-6, with D perhaps matching TRBD1 (6 bases). Trimming removed 4 bases at V and 0 bases at J, with 10 bases between. The CDR3 length is 16 residues. Per the germline V gene, CDR1 is SEHNR and CDR2 is FQNEAQ (reference sequence).

This clonotype was recorded many times. The chain links TRBV18 to TRBJ2-2, with a tentative D call TRBD2 (5 bases). With 0 bases removed from V and 3 bases from J, the gap between germline ends came to 14 bases. Germline V CDR1 and CDR2: KGHSH, LQKENI. The CDR3 extends over 17 amino acids. CDR3 DNA: TGTGCCAGCTCACCACCTCTGAGCGGACCATACACCGGGGAGCTGTTTTTT. It codes for CASSPPLSGPYTGELFF.

On this clonotype itself: Being one base from a much bigger clone, this may be a read error. The J gene is TRBJ2-1, the V gene TRBV5-1; D remains unclear. The CDR3 contains 17 residues. The germline CDR1 and CDR2 sequences are SGHRS and YFSETQ. CDR3 protein: CASSLTSHTFRYTEQFF. CDR3 bases: TGCGCCAGCAGCTTGACCTCCCATACATTCCGCTACACTGAGCAGTTCTTC. Combining the CDR3 with reference TRBV5-1 and TRBJ2-1 gives the whole variable domain KAGVTQTPRYLIKTRGQQVTLSCSPISGHRSVSWYQQTPGQGLQFLFEYFSETQRNKGNFPGRFSGRQFSNSRSEMNVSTLELGDSALYLCASSLTSHTFRYTEQFFGPGTRLTVL.

This clonotype appeared many times. J is TRBJ2-2 and V is TRBV5-6; the match to TRBD1 covers 7 bases. The CDR3 sequence is 15 residues long. Germline CDR1 and CDR2: SGHDT and YYEEEE. V was clipped by 2 bases and J by 4 bases; unmatched bases: 5. CDR3: CASSFRDSRTGELFF. The CDR3, as DNA: TGTGCCAGCAGCTTCCGGGACAGCCGCACCGGGGAGCTGTTTTTT.

V is TRBV14 and J is TRBJ2-3; D is perhaps TRBD1 (5 bases). CDR1 and CDR2 (germline): SGHDN, FVKESK. The CDR3 is 17 residues long. Trimming took 4 bases from V and 4 from J, leaving 21 bases between them. As DNA, the CDR3 is TGTGCCAGCAGCCTTAAACTTGGGGCAGGGCTCGCAGATACGCAGTATTTT. Encoded protein: CASSLKLGAGLADTQYF.

In its sample, this clonotype was seen many times. The V and J genes are TRBV6-5 and TRBJ2-1, with TRBD2 identical over 10 bases. This CDR3 is built from 16 residues. With 5 bases clipped from V and 2 bases from J, the junction kept 6 bases outside the gene matches. Germline values: CDR1 MNHEY, CDR2 SVGAGI. CDR3 region: CASSVLAGITYNEQFF. The CDR3 DNA sequence: TGTGCCAGCAGTGTACTAGCGGGGATTACCTACAATGAGCAGTTCTTC.

This clonotype appeared many times. The chain links TRBV5-1 to TRBJ2-7; 9 bases are shared with TRBD1. The V and J ends lost 6 bases and 4 bases, in that order; junction bases with no gene match: 5. Germline lookup yields CDR1 SGHRS and CDR2 YFSETQ. The CDR3 totals 13 residues. CDR3 region: CASTRTGEYEQYF. The CDR3 DNA follows: TGCGCCAGCACCCGGACAGGGGAGTACGAGCAGTACTTC.

This clonotype was seen at least ten times. V gene TRBV4-1 combines with J gene TRBJ1-4; 9 nucleotides line up with TRBD1. The CDR3 contains 15 residues. The V and J ends lost 4 bases and 6 bases, in that order; junction bases with no gene match: 6. Germline loops: CDR1 MGHRA, CDR2 YSYEKL. CDR3: CASSPLQGAHEKLFF. CDR3 nucleotides: TGCGCCAGCAGCCCATTACAGGGGGCTCATGAAAAACTGTTTTTT.

This clonotype has only a few counts. A much larger clone sits a single nucleotide away, making a read error possible. The rearrangement joins TRBV4-1 to TRBJ2-7; D remains unclear. The CDR3 sequence is 14 residues long. The V gene's germline CDR1 is MGHRA and CDR2 YSYEKL. The CDR3 is CASSQGVLSYKQYF. CDR3 sequence (DNA): TGCGCCAGCAGCCAAGGAGTGCTCTCCTACAAGCAGTACTTC.